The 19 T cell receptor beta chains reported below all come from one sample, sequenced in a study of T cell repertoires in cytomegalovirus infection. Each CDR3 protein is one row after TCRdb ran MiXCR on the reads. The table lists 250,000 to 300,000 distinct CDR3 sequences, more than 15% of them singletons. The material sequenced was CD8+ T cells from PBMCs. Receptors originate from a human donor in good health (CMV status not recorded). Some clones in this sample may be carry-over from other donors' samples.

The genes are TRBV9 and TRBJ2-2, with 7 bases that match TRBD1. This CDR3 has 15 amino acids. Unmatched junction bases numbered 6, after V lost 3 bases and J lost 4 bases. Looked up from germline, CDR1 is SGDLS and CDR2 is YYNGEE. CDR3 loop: CASSARQGGTGELFF. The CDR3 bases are TGTGCCAGCAGCGCCCGACAGGGTGGCACCGGGGAGCTGTTTTTT.

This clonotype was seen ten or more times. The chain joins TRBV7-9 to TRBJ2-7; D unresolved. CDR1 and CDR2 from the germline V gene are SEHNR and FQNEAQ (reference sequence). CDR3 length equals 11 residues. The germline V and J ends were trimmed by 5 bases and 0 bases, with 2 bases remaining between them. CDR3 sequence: CASSVSYEQYF. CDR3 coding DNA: TGTGCCAGCAGCGTCTCCTACGAGCAGTACTTC.

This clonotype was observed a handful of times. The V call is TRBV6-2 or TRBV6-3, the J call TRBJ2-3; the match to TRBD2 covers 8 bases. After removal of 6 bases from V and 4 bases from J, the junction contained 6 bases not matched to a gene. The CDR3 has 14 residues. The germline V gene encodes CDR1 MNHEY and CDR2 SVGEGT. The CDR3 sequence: CASRPSGLSDTQYF. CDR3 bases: TGTGCCAGCAGACCTAGCGGGTTGTCAGATACGCAGTATTTT.

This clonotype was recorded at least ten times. CDR3: CASSPWGQDMTSLNTEAFF. The CDR3 bases are TGTGCCAGCAGCCCATGGGGACAGGACATGACCTCCTTGAACACTGAAGCTTTCTTT. This chain connects TRBV7-2 to TRBJ1-1, with 8 nucleotides matching TRBD1. Germline-derived CDR1 and CDR2 are SGHTA and FQGNSA. J lost 0 bases, V lost 5 bases, and 17 bases had no gene match. This CDR3 has 19 residues.

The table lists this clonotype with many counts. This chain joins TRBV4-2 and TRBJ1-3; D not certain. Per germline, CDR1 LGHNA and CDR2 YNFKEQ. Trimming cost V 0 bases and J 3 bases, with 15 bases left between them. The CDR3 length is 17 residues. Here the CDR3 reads CASSQDHTPSIGNTIYF. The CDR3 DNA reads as TGTGCCAGCAGCCAAGATCACACGCCTTCGATTGGAAACACCATATATTTT.

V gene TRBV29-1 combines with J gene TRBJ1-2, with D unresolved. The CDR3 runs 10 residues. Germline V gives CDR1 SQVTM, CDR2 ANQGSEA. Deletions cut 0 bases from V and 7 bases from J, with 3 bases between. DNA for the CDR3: TGCAGCGTTGAAGATCCTGGCTACACCTTC. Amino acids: CSVEDPGYTF.

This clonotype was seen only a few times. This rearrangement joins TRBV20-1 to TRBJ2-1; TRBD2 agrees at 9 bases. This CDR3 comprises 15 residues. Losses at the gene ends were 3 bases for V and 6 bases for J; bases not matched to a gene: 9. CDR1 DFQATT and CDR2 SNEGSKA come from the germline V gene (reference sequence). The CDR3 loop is CSASYLRGGFNEQFF. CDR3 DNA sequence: TGCAGTGCTAGTTATTTGCGGGGGGGCTTCAATGAGCAGTTCTTC.

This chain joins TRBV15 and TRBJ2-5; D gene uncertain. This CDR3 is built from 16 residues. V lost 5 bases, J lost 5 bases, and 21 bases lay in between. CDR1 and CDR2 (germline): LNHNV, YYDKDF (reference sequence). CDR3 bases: TGTGCCACCAGCCCCGGCCCAGCCCAGGCCCAGGAGACCCAGTACTTC. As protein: CATSPGPAQAQETQYF.

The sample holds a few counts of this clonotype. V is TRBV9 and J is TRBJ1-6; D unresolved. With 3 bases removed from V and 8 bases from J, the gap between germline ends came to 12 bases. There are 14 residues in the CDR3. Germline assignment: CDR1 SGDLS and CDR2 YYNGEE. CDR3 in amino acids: CASSGTYWDSPLHF. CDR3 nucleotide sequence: TGTGCCAGCAGCGGAACATACTGGGATTCACCCCTCCACTTT.

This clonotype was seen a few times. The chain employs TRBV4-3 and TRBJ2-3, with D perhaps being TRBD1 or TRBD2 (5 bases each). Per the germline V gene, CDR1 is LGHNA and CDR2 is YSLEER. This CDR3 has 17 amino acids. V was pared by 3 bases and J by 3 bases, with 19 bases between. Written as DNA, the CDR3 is TGCGCCAGCAGCCAGGGGCCGGGACCAGGGACGACAGATACGCAGTATTTT. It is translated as CASSQGPGPGTTDTQYF.

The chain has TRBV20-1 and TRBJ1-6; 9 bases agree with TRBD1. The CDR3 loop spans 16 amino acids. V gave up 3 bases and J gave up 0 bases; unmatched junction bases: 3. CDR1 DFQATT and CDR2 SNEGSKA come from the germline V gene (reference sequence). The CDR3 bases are TGCAGTGCTAGTGACAGGGGGAGCTCCTATAATTCACCCCTCCACTTT. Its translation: CSASDRGSSYNSPLHF.

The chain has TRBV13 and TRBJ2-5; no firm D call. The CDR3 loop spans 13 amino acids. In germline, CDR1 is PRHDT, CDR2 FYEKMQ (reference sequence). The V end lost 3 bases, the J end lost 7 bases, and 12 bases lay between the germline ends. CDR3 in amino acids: CASSFGSLGTQYF. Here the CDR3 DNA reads TGTGCCAGCAGCTTCGGATCTCTAGGGACCCAGTACTTC.

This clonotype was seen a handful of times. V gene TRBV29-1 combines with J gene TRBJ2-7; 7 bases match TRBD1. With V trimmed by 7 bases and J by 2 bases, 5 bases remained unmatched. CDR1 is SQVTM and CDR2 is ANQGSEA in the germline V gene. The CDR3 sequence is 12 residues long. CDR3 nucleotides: TGCAGCGGAGTACAGGGGACCTACGAGCAGTACTTC. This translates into CSGVQGTYEQYF.

CDR3 bases: TGTGCCAGCTTATTGCGGGGTTACAATCAGCCCCAGCATTTT. It is translated as CASLLRGYNQPQHF. V usage is TRBV28 and J usage is TRBJ1-5; D uncertain. Trimming removed 8 bases from V and 3 bases from J, with 14 bases in between. The CDR3 is made up of 14 amino acids. Germline CDR1 and CDR2: MDHEN and SYDVKM. Variable domain in full (rest from reference TRBV28 and TRBJ1-5): DVKVTQSSRYLVKRTGEKVFLECVQDMDHENMFWYRQDPGLGLRLIYFSYDVKMKEKGDIPEGYSVSREKKERFSLILESASTNQTSMYLCASLLRGYNQPQHFGDGTRLSIL.

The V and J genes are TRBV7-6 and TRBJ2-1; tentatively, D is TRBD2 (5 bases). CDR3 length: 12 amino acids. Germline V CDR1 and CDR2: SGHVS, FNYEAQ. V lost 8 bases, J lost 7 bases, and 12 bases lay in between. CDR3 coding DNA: TGTGCCAGCGCAATCCCGGGGAATGAGCAGTTCTTC. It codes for CASAIPGNEQFF.

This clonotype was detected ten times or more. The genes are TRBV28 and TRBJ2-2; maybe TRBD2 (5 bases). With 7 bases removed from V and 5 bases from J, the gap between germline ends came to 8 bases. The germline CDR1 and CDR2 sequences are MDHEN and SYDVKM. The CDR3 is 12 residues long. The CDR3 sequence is CASISGTGELFF. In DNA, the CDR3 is TGTGCCAGCATATCGGGAACCGGGGAGCTGTTTTTT. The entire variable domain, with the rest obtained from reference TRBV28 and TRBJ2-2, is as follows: DVKVTQSSRYLVKRTGEKVFLECVQDMDHENMFWYRQDPGLGLRLIYFSYDVKMKEKGDIPEGYSVSREKKERFSLILESASTNQTSMYLCASISGTGELFFGEGSRLTVL.

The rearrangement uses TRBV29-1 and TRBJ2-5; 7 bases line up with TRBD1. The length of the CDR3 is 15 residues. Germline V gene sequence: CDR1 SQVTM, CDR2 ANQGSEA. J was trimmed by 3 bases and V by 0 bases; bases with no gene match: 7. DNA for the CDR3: TGCAGCGTTGAAGACGCCGGGACAGAGGAAGAGACCCAGTACTTC. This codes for CSVEDAGTEEETQYF. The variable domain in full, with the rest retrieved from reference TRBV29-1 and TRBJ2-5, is SAVISQKPSRDICQRGTSLTIQCQVDSQVTMMFWYRQQPGQSLTLIATANQGSEATYESGFVIDKFPISRPNLTFSTLTVSNMSPEDSSIYLCSVEDAGTEEETQYFGPGTRLLVL.

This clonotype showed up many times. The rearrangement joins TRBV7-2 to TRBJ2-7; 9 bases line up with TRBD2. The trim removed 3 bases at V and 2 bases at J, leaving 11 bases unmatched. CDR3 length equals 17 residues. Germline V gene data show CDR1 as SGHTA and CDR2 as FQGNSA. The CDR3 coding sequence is TGTGCCAGCAGCTTGGGGGCTCGCGGGGGGGGGACCTACGAGCAGTACTTC. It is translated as CASSLGARGGGTYEQYF.

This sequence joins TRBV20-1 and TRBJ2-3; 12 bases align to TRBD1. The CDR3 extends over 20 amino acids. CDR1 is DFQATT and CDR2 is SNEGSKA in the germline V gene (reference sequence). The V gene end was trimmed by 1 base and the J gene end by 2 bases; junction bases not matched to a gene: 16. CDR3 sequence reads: CSARGGTGGDGDAYTDTQYF. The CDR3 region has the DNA TGCAGTGCTAGAGGCGGGACAGGGGGCGACGGGGACGCCTACACAGATACGCAGTATTTT.